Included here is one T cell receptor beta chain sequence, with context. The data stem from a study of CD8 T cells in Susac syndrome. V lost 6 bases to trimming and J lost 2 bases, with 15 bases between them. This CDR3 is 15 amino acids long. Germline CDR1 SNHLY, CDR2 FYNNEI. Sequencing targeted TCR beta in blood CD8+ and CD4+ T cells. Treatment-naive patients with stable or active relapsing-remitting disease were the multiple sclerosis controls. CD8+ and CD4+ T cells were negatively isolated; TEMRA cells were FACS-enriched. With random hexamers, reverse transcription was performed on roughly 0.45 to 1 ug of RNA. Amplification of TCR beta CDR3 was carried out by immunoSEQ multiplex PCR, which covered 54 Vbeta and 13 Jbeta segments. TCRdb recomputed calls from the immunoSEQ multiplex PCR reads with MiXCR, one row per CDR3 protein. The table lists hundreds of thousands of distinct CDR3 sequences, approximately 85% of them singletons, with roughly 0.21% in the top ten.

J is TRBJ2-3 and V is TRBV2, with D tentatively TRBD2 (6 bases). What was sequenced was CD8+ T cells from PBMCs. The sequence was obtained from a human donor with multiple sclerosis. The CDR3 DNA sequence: TGTGCCAGCAGCGTCGGGACTTCTGACACAGATACGCAGTATTTT. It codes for CASSVGTSDTDTQYF.